This T cell receptor (beta chain) was obtained from a study of T cells after yellow fever vaccination. About the research overall: Fractions with few cells were prepared using SMART-Seq v4 Ultra Low Input. Overall study findings and caveats: The secondary response was weaker but peaked faster, day 5 versus 15.

This clonotype was found a few times. Antigen unknown. UMIs and a universal primer site were added when TCR cDNA was made by 5'RACE template switching. TCRdb called the 5' RACE reads again in MiXCR, with one record for every CDR3 protein. The data contain hundreds of thousands of distinct CDR3 sequences, more than 5.5% of them singletons. This sample comprised PBMCs, obtained 5 days after the yellow fever booster vaccination. This clonotype was obtained from a man in his thirties or forties who received the YFV17D yellow fever vaccine.

CDR3 DNA: TGTGCCAGCAGCCATATAGGCGGAAAGATCTCTGGGGCCAACGTCCTGACTTTC. Protein sequence: CASSHIGGKISGANVLTF. The chain uses TRBV4-2 and TRBJ2-6; D is undetermined. This CDR3 contains 18 residues. The V end was cut by 3 bases, the J end by 0 bases, with 15 bases between. The germline gives CDR1 LGHNA, CDR2 YNFKEQ.